This T cell receptor (beta chain) was sequenced during a study of vaccination and CD4 T cells after COVID-19. The study sequenced cultured CD4+ T cell DNA using the Oncomine TCR Beta short-read assay. TCRdb analysed the PCR reads with MiXCR anew, one entry per CDR3 protein. The sample lists nearly 15,000 distinct CDR3 sequences; approximately 26% were seen once. Treatment here: approximately nine-day PBMC culture with coronavirus spike peptide pools or control peptides (ViraFEST assay). This clonotype came up a few times. As yet, its antigen is unknown. The V end lost 2 bases, the J end lost 2 bases, and 13 bases lay between the germline ends. The CDR3 totals 15 residues. Germline loops: CDR1 SNHLY, CDR2 FYNNEI.

The material sequenced was cultured CD4+ T cells from blood. This clonotype was obtained from a human donor with COVID-19. This chain uses TRBV2 with TRBJ2-7; D is possibly TRBD1 or TRBD2 (5 bases each). CDR3 nucleotides: TGTGCCAGCAGTGAACGCATCGGGGCACCCTACGAGCAGTACTTC. Its translation: CASSERIGAPYEQYF.